These T cell receptor beta chains were read from a single sample in a study of blood T cell repertoires in COVID-19. Assay used: immunoSEQ multiplex PCR; TCRdb lists only in-frame clones, some missing. The table records about 100,000 clones, 86% of them present only once. The specimen sequenced was peripheral blood. These receptors all come from an elderly man with acute or convalescent COVID-19. CDR3s include the opening cysteine and the closing phenylalanine or tryptophan. D genes are given only for firm matches. Some rows have no size entry. The others give once, few or many, or a class for an expanded clone.

TRBD1	TRBV29-1	14	TRBJ2-3	NA	TGCAGCACCCGGGACAGGGGGGTCACAGATACGCAGTATTTT	CSTRDRGVTDTQYF
NA	TRBV6-2/TRBV6-3	15	TRBJ2-5	NA	TGTGCCAGCAGTCCACCCCTGGGCCAAGGAGGCCCCCAGTACTTC	CASSPPLGQGGPQYF
NA	TRBV21-1	16	TRBJ1-2	NA	TGTGCCAGCAGCCCCGAGCAATCACGGCGGGTATATGGCTACACCTTC	CASSPEQSRRVYGYTF
NA	TRBV7-2	16	TRBJ1-6	once	TGTGCCAGCAGCTCTGAGGGAGGGAATAATAATTCACCCCTCCACTTT	CASSSEGGNNNSPLHF
NA	TRBV21-1	18	TRBJ2-1	NA	TGTGCCAGCTTTTATGAGGACAGGGTCTTAAGCTCCTACAATGAGCAGTTCTTC	CASFYEDRVLSSYNEQFF
TRBD1	TRBV7-9	15	TRBJ2-5	NA	TGTGCCAGCAGCTTTGGGACAGGGGTGGCAGAGACCCAGTACTTC	CASSFGTGVAETQYF
NA	TRBV15	18	TRBJ1-5	NA	TGTGCCACCAGCAGAGAGTTCACCCCCGGGGGGCAGAATCAGCCCCAGCATTTT	CATSREFTPGGQNQPQHF
NA	TRBV28	13	TRBJ2-3	once	TGTGCCAGCAGAGAGGGAGTAGAAGATACGCAGTATTTT	CASREGVEDTQYF
TRBD2	TRBV6-5	13	TRBJ2-7	NA	TGTGCCAGTGGACTAGCGGGAGGTTACGAGCAGTACTTC	CASGLAGGYEQYF
TRBD1	TRBV9	14	TRBJ2-7	NA	TGTGCCAGCAGCGTTGCGGACAGGGGGCACGAGCAGTACTTC	CASSVADRGHEQYF
NA	TRBV18	13	TRBJ1-1	NA	TGTGCCAGCTCACCGGCGGGGAACACTGAAGCTTTCTTT	CASSPAGNTEAFF
TRBD2	TRBV7-9	15	TRBJ2-1	NA	TGTGCCAGCAGCCTGACTAGCGGGGTTTACAATGAGCAGTTCTTC	CASSLTSGVYNEQFF
NA	TRBV21-1	14	TRBJ2-7	NA	TGTGCCAGCAGCAAAGGGGACAGGGGCTACGAGCAGTACTTC	CASSKGDRGYEQYF
TRBD1	TRBV6-1	13	TRBJ1-1	NA	TGTGCCAGCAGTGAAAGGACAGGCACTGAAGCTTTCTTT	CASSERTGTEAFF
TRBD1	TRBV28	16	TRBJ2-7	NA	TGTGCCAGCAGGGGGACAGGAGCCTTCCAGACCTACGAGCAGTACTTC	CASRGTGAFQTYEQYF
TRBD1	TRBV2	12	TRBJ1-2	NA	TGTGCCAGCAGGGGACAGGGAGAAGGCTACACCTTC	CASRGQGEGYTF
TRBD1	TRBV28	14	TRBJ1-1	NA	TGTGCCAGCACCGTTCCAGGGGGAGGCACTGAAGCTTTCTTT	CASTVPGGGTEAFF
NA	TRBV7-2	13	TRBJ1-2	NA	TGTGCCAGCAGCCCGGGACAAGTCTATGGCTACACCTTC	CASSPGQVYGYTF
TRBD1	TRBV9	16	TRBJ2-1	NA	TGTGCCAGCAGCGTGGGAAGGGGACAGTCTGCTAATGAGCAGTTCTTC	CASSVGRGQSANEQFF
NA	TRBV11-3	12	TRBJ2-2	few	TGTGCCAGCAGCTCGGTCGGCGGGGAGCTGTTTTTT	CASSSVGGELFF
NA	TRBV2	15	TRBJ2-3	NA	TGTGCCAGCAGTTGGGCGGGGCTCCCCACGGATACGCAGTATTTT	CASSWAGLPTDTQYF
TRBD1	TRBV6-5	15	TRBJ1-5	NA	TGTGCCAGCAGGATCGGGACAGGGCGAGGTCAGCCCCAGCATTTT	CASRIGTGRGQPQHF
NA	TRBV2	16	TRBJ2-5	few	TGTGCCAGCAGTGAAGCTCGACAGGCCGGGGGGATGACCCAGTACTTC	CASSEARQAGGMTQYF
NA	TRBV10-1	13	TRBJ1-1	NA	TGCGCCAGCAATGGGGGGGCGAACACTGAAGCTTTCTTT	CASNGGANTEAFF
NA	TRBV4-3	15	TRBJ1-2	NA	TGCGCCAGCAGCCAAGAAACGGGGGACCACTATGGCTACACCTTC	CASSQETGDHYGYTF
NA	TRBV5-1	17	TRBJ2-6	NA	TGCGCCAGCAGCTTGGTGGTGGGCATGAGCGGGGCCAACGTCCTGACTTTC	CASSLVVGMSGANVLTF
TRBD1	TRBV3-1/TRBV3-2	16	TRBJ2-7	NA	TGTGCCAGCAGCCATGAGACAGGGCGGTCCTCCTACGAGCAGTACTTC	CASSHETGRSSYEQYF
NA	TRBV19	12	TRBJ2-2	NA	TGTGCCAGTAGGGTGGCGGACGGGGAGCTGTTTTTT	CASRVADGELFF
NA	TRBV3-1/TRBV3-2	13	TRBJ1-5	NA	TGTGCCAGCAGCCAGGCCGTCAATCAGCCCCAGCATTTT	CASSQAVNQPQHF
TRBD2	TRBV11-1	16	TRBJ2-3	once	TGTGCCAGCAGCAACGGACTAGCGGGACTCGCAGATACGCAGTATTTT	CASSNGLAGLADTQYF
NA	TRBV19	14	TRBJ1-2	few	TGTGCCAGTAGAAATAAGGCAGGGTCCTATGGCTACACCTTC	CASRNKAGSYGYTF
TRBD1	TRBV27	15	TRBJ2-2	NA	TGTGCCAGCAGTTTCTGGACAGGGGTCGGCGGGGAGCTGTTTTTT	CASSFWTGVGGELFF
NA	TRBV28	15	TRBJ2-7	few	TGTGCCAGCACTCATGGGGGCCAGGCCCTCTACGAGCAGTACTTC	CASTHGGQALYEQYF
TRBD2	TRBV7-9	16	TRBJ2-3	NA	TGTGCCAGCAGCTCCTTAGCGGGGGAGAGCACAGATACGCAGTATTTT	CASSSLAGESTDTQYF
TRBD2	TRBV27	15	TRBJ2-2	few	TGTGCCAGCAGTGTCAGCGGGGGATTCACCGGGGAGCTGTTTTTT	CASSVSGGFTGELFF
NA	TRBV21-1	15	TRBJ2-1	NA	TGTGCCAGCAGCAAAGGACTAGCGGGAGTGCATGAGCAGTTCTTC	CASSKGLAGVHEQFF
TRBD1	TRBV5-1	14	TRBJ2-7	NA	TGCGCCAGCAGCCTAAGGGACAGTACCTACGAGCAGTACTTC	CASSLRDSTYEQYF
NA	TRBV6-6	15	TRBJ2-2	NA	TGTGCCAGCAGTCTGAGCACTAGTGGTATCGGGGAGCTGTTTTTT	CASSLSTSGIGELFF
NA	TRBV19	14	TRBJ2-3	once	TGTGCCAGTAGTATAGGGAGGAGGGCAGATACGCAGTATTTT	CASSIGRRADTQYF
NA	TRBV5-4	13	TRBJ1-4	NA	TGTGCCAGCAGCTCGGGATCGAATGAAAAACTGTTTTTT	CASSSGSNEKLFF
TRBD1	TRBV6-2/TRBV6-3	15	TRBJ2-4	few	TGTGCCAGCAGTTCCCAAGACAGGGGTTTAAACATTCAGTACTTC	CASSSQDRGLNIQYF
NA	TRBV20-1	14	TRBJ2-1	NA	TGCAGTGCTAGTTCTGGAGCTCCTTACAATGAGCAGTTCTTC	CSASSGAPYNEQFF
TRBD2	TRBV4-2	17	TRBJ2-5	NA	TGTGCCAGCAGCCCCCGTGGGGTAGCGGGGGACCAAGAGACCCAGTACTTC	CASSPRGVAGDQETQYF
TRBD1	TRBV19	15	TRBJ1-3	NA	TGTGCCAGTAGTTCGACAGGGGACTCTGGAAACACCATATATTTT	CASSSTGDSGNTIYF
TRBD1	TRBV6-6	14	TRBJ1-5	NA	TGTGCCAGCAGTCAGGGACAGGGAAATCAGCCCCAGCATTTT	CASSQGQGNQPQHF
NA	TRBV21-1	10	TRBJ2-7	NA	TGTGCCAGCAGCCGCCGACAGGACAACTTC	CASSRRQDNF
TRBD1	TRBV24-1	17	TRBJ2-6	NA	TGTGCCACCAGTGATCCCGGGGACAGCTCTGGGGCCAACGTCCTGACTTTC	CATSDPGDSSGANVLTF
NA	TRBV28	15	TRBJ2-1	once	TGTGCCAGCAGTCTCCTGAGTAGCGGATACAATGAGCAGTTCTTC	CASSLLSSGYNEQFF
TRBD1	TRBV18	15	TRBJ2-5	NA	TGTGCCAGCTCACCAATAGACAGGGGAGGAGAGACCCAGTACTTC	CASSPIDRGGETQYF
TRBD1	TRBV2	15	TRBJ2-3	NA	TGTGCCAGCAATATCCTCGCGGGACAGGGAGATACGCAGTATTTT	CASNILAGQGDTQYF
TRBD2	TRBV29-1	14	TRBJ2-1	NA	TGCAGCGTTGAAGCGGTAGCGGGAGCCGCTGAGCAGTTCTTC	CSVEAVAGAAEQFF
TRBD2	TRBV9	16	TRBJ2-5	NA	TGTGCCAGCAGCGTAGGCCTAGCGGGACTCCAAGAGACCCAGTACTTC	CASSVGLAGLQETQYF
TRBD2	TRBV9	15	TRBJ2-2	few	TGTGCCAGCAGCGGACTAGCGGGAAACACCGGGGAGCTGTTTTTT	CASSGLAGNTGELFF
NA	TRBV2	14	TRBJ1-5	NA	TGTGCCAGCCGGACAGAAGGCGGGTATCAGCCCCAGCATTTT	CASRTEGGYQPQHF
TRBD2	TRBV5-1	15	TRBJ2-7	NA	TGCGCCAGCAGCCTCAACGGGAGGACCGCCTACGAGCAGTACTTC	CASSLNGRTAYEQYF